This TCR beta chain was captured in a study of blood T cells in healthy people across ages. Study outcomes and limitations: The study lacked donor CMV status, which possibly confounded expanded clonotype changes.

This clonotype turned up a few times. Its antigen remains unidentified. PCR was performed a second time for about 7 to 11 cycles using a sample-barcoded 5' primer and a J-beta primer mix. The template-switch adaptor was a 5' adaptor with 12 random nucleotides. It tagged each cDNA molecule. From the 5' RACE reads, TCRdb called clonotypes with MiXCR, one entry per CDR3 protein. The repertoire holds under 2,000,000 distinct CDR3 sequences, 40% to 55% seen once, with around 2.1% in the top ten. V was clipped by 0 bases and J by 4 bases, with 8 bases between them. The CDR3 runs to 14 residues. Germline loops: CDR1 SGDLS, CDR2 YYNGEE. Russia was home to the donors, healthy Caucasian individuals aged roughly 6 to 100.

The sequence came from a woman in her forties in good health. This chain connects TRBV9 to TRBJ2-1; TRBD2 is a possible D gene (5 bases). Source material: blood. CDR3 residues: CASSVGAGYNEQFF. The CDR3 DNA reads as TGTGCCAGCAGCGTAGGGGCGGGTTACAATGAGCAGTTCTTC.